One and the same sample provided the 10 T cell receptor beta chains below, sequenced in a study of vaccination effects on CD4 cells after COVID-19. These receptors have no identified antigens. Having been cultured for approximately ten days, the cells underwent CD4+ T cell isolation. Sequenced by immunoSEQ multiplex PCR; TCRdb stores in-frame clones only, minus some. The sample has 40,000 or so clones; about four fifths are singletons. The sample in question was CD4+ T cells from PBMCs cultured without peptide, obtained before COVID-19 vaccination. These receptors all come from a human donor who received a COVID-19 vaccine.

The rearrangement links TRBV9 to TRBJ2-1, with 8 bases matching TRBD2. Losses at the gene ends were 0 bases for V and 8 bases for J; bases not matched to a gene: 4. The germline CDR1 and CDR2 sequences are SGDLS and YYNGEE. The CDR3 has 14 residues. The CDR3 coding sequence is TGTGCCAGCAGCGTAGAAGCGGGAGTTGATGAGCAGTTCTTC. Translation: CASSVEAGVDEQFF.

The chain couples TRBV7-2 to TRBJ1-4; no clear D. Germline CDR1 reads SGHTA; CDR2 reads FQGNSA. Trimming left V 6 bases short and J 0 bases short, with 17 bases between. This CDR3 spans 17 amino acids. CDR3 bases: TGTGCCAGCAGTTTAAGGTGGCGGGAGGCAACTAATGAAAAACTGTTTTTT. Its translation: CASSLRWREATNEKLFF.

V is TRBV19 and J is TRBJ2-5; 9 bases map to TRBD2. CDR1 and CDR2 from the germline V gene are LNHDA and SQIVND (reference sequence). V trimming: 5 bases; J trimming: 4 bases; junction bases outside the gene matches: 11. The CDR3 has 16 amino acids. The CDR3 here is CASSPPPGTSRETQYF. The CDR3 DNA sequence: TGTGCCAGTAGTCCCCCTCCCGGGACTAGCCGAGAGACCCAGTACTTC. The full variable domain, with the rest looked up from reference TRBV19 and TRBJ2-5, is DGGITQSPKYLFRKEGQNVTLSCEQNLNHDAMYWYRQDPGQGLRLIYYSQIVNDFQKGDIAEGYSVSREKKESFPLTVTSAQKNPTAFYLCASSPPPGTSRETQYFGPGTRLLVL.

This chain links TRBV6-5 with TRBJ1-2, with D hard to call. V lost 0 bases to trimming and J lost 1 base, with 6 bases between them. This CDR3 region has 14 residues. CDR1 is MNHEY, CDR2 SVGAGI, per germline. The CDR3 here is CASSYSTVNYGYTF. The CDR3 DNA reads TGTGCCAGCAGTTACTCGACGGTTAACTATGGCTACACCTTC.

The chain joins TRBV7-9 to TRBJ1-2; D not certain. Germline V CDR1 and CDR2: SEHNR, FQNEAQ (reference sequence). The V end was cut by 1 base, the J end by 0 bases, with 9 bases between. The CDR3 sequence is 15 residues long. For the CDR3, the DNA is TGTGCCAGCAGCTTAGGGACGACGGCTAACTATGGCTACACCTTC. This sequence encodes CASSLGTTANYGYTF.

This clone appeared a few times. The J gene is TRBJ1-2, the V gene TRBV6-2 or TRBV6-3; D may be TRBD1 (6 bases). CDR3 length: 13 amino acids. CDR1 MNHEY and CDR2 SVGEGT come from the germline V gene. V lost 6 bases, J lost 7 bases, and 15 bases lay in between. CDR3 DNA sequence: TGTGCCAGCAGCCTGGGACACCAGGGTGGCTACACCTTC. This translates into CASSLGHQGGYTF.

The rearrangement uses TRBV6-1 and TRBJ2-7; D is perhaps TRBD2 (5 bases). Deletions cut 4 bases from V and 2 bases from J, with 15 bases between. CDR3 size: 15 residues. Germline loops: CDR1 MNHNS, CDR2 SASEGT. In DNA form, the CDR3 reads TGTGCCAGCAGTGTAGCCGGGGAGCTAACCTACGAGCAGTACTTC. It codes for CASSVAGELTYEQYF.

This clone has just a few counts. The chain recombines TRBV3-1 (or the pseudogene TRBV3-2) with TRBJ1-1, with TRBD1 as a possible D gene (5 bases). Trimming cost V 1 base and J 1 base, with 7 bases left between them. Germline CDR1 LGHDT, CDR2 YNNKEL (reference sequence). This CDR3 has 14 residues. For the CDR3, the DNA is TGTGCCAGCAGCCAAGTGCAGGGGAACACTGAAGCTTTCTTT. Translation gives CASSQVQGNTEAFF.

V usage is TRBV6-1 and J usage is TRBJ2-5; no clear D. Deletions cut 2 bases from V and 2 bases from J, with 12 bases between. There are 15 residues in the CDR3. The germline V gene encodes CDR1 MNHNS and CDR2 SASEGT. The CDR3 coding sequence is TGTGCCAGCAGTGAATCCGTTCGACCGCAAGAGACCCAGTACTTC. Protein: CASSESVRPQETQYF.

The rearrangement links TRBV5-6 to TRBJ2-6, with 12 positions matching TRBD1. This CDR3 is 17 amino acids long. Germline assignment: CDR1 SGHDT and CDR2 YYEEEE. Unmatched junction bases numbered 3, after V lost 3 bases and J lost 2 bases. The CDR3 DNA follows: TGTGCCAGCAGCTCCGGGACAGGGGGCCCTGGGGCCAACGTCCTGACTTTC. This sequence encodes CASSSGTGGPGANVLTF. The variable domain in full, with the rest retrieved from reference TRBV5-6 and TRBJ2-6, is DAGVTQSPTHLIKTRGQQVTLRCSPKSGHDTVSWYQQALGQGPQFIFQYYEEEERQRGNFPDRFSGHQFPNYSSELNVNALLLGDSALYLCASSSGTGGPGANVLTFGAGSRLTVL.